These 27 T cell receptor beta chains were sequenced from one sample in a study of blood T cell repertoires in COVID-19. Assay: immunoSEQ multiplex PCR; the TCRdb copy retains only in-frame clones and omits some. Of fewer than 350,000 clones listed, around 86% are singletons. The source material was PBMCs or T cells enriched from blood (not recorded which). The receptors stem from a man aged 55 to 70 who had recovered from COVID-19.

Comment on this clone: The same CDR3 also results from other DNA sequences found in this sample. J is TRBJ1-4 and V is TRBV19, with 9 bases matching TRBD1. The CDR3 has 13 amino acids. Germline CDR1 reads LNHDA; CDR2 reads SQIVND (reference sequence). V gave up 9 bases and J gave up 3 bases; unmatched junction bases: 2. The CDR3 is CASRTGANEKLFF. In nucleotides, the CDR3 is TGTGCCAGCCGGACAGGGGCTAATGAAAAACTGTTTTTT.

The gene calls are TRBV6-5 and TRBJ1-5, with 7 bases fitting TRBD1. CDR1 and CDR2 (germline): MNHEY, SVGAGI. The junction had 4 bases not matched to a gene; V was cut back by 0 bases and J by 5 bases. The CDR3 is made up of 15 amino acids. The CDR3 DNA sequence: TGTGCCAGCAGTTACTCGAACAGGGGAGATCAGCCCCAGCATTTT. Its translation: CASSYSNRGDQPQHF.

The CDR3 bases are TGTGCCAGCAGCCGGACAGGGGTGGGCACCGGGGAGCTGTTTTTT. Protein product: CASSRTGVGTGELFF. The chain recombines TRBV7-9 with TRBJ2-2, with TRBD1 matching 9 bases. CDR1 and CDR2 from the germline V gene are SEHNR and FQNEAQ (reference sequence). This CDR3 region has 15 residues. The V segment lost 5 bases and the J segment 4 bases; nucleotides outside the gene matches: 5.

This clone was observed once. The chain combines TRBV27 with TRBJ1-5; tentative D call: TRBD1 (6 bases). Trimming removed 4 bases at V and 0 bases at J, with 16 bases between. Germline loops: CDR1 MNHEY, CDR2 SMNVEV (reference sequence). The CDR3 runs 17 residues. CDR3 loop: CASSSAGTQYSNQPQHF. The CDR3 nucleotides read TGTGCCAGCAGTTCTGCAGGGACACAATATAGCAATCAGCCCCAGCATTTT.

This chain joins TRBV2 and TRBJ1-4, with TRBD1 as a possible D gene (6 bases). The CDR3 runs to 15 residues. V was trimmed by 6 bases and J by 3 bases, leaving 14 bases between them. Germline V gene sequence: CDR1 SNHLY, CDR2 FYNNEI. The CDR3 DNA reads TGTGCCAGCAGCGAACAGGGTTTGGCTAATGAAAAACTGTTTTTT. Its translation: CASSEQGLANEKLFF.

V usage is TRBV2 and J usage is TRBJ1-2; TRBD1 is a possible D gene (5 bases). Germline-derived CDR1 and CDR2 are SNHLY and FYNNEI. The V end lost 6 bases, the J end lost 1 base, and 12 bases lay between the germline ends. The CDR3 is 14 residues long. DNA of the CDR3: TGTGCCAGCAGCTGGGGCCAGAGTAACTATGGCTACACCTTC. Amino acids: CASSWGQSNYGYTF.

The chain couples TRBV5-6 to TRBJ2-1, with 10 bases matching TRBD2. This CDR3 has 18 residues. Losses at the gene ends were 0 bases for V and 0 bases for J; bases not matched to a gene: 6. Germline V gives CDR1 SGHDT, CDR2 YYEEEE. The CDR3 reads CASSLETSGLSSYNEQFF. CDR3 nucleotides: TGTGCCAGCAGCTTGGAGACTAGCGGGCTCAGCTCCTACAATGAGCAGTTCTTC.

CDR3 coding DNA: TGTGCCAGCAGTGAGTGGACCGGGACAGGGGTTTCCGGGGAGCTGTTTTTT. This translates into CASSEWTGTGVSGELFF. V gene TRBV2 combines with J gene TRBJ2-2, with 10 bases fitting TRBD1. Germline V gene lookup returns CDR1 SNHLY and CDR2 FYNNEI. The junction had 10 bases not matched to a gene; V was cut back by 3 bases and J by 6 bases. The length of the CDR3 is 17 residues.

The chain recombines TRBV18 with TRBJ2-5; 7 bases match TRBD1. The V and J ends lost 4 bases and 5 bases, in that order; junction bases with no gene match: 4. Germline loops: CDR1 KGHSH, CDR2 LQKENI. This CDR3 has 13 amino acids. The CDR3 protein is CASSQGAGETQYF. The CDR3 DNA is TGTGCCAGCTCACAGGGGGCAGGCGAGACCCAGTACTTC. The full variable domain, its missing parts supplied by reference TRBV18 and TRBJ2-5, is NAGVMQNPRHLVRRRGQEARLRCSPMKGHSHVYWYRQLPEEGLKFMVYLQKENIIDESGMPKERFSAEFPKEGPSILRIQQVVRGDSAAYFCASSQGAGETQYFGPGTRLLVL.

This clone has only a few counts. The chain joins TRBV28 to TRBJ2-7; 10 nucleotides agree with TRBD2. Trimming cost V 7 bases and J 4 bases; bases outside gene matches: 10. This CDR3 is 15 amino acids long. Germline V gives CDR1 MDHEN, CDR2 SYDVKM. The CDR3 protein is CASTGGAGGWYEQYF. The CDR3 DNA is TGTGCCAGCACCGGGGGAGCGGGAGGGTGGTACGAGCAGTACTTC.

This chain uses TRBV7-2 with TRBJ2-3; 8 nucleotides align to TRBD2. This CDR3 is built from 17 residues. Losses at the gene ends were 0 bases for V and 3 bases for J; bases not matched to a gene: 8. Germline assignment: CDR1 SGHTA and CDR2 FQGNSA. The CDR3 loop reads CASSLASGSGGTDTQYF. For the CDR3, the DNA is TGTGCCAGCAGCTTAGCCTCGGGGAGCGGGGGAACAGATACGCAGTATTTT.

In this sample, this clone turned up once. The chain combines TRBV7-9 with TRBJ2-5, with D possibly TRBD1 on 6 matching bases. Germline values: CDR1 SEHNR, CDR2 FQNEAQ (reference sequence). This CDR3 contains 15 residues. The V end was cut by 5 bases, the J end by 5 bases, with 18 bases between. The CDR3 nucleotides read TGTGCCAGCAGCCGACTGGGACAACTGGGGGAGACCCAGTACTTC. Amino acid sequence: CASSRLGQLGETQYF.

This rearrangement joins TRBV5-1 to TRBJ2-3; 9 positions agree with TRBD2. The CDR3 runs to 18 residues. Trimming at V came to 1 base and at J to 5 bases, leaving 14 bases not matched to a gene. Germline V gene sequence: CDR1 SGHRS, CDR2 YFSETQ. The CDR3 nucleotides are TGCGCCAGCAGCTTGAGGGGTAGCGTAGCGGGAGTAATAGATACGCAGTATTTT. Its protein is CASSLRGSVAGVIDTQYF. Filled out from reference TRBV5-1 and TRBJ2-3, the complete variable domain reads KAGVTQTPRYLIKTRGQQVTLSCSPISGHRSVSWYQQTPGQGLQFLFEYFSETQRNKGNFPGRFSGRQFSNSRSEMNVSTLELGDSALYLCASSLRGSVAGVIDTQYFGPGTRLTVL.

V and J are TRBV5-1 and TRBJ1-4; D possibly corresponds to TRBD1 (6 bases). Germline-derived CDR1 and CDR2 are SGHRS and YFSETQ. V lost 2 bases, J lost 0 bases, and 11 bases lay in between. The CDR3 is 16 amino acids. The CDR3 loop reads CASSFPTGSTNEKLFF. The DNA of the CDR3 is TGCGCCAGCAGCTTCCCTACAGGGTCAACTAATGAAAAACTGTTTTTT. Complete variable domain (other parts from reference TRBV5-1 and TRBJ1-4): KAGVTQTPRYLIKTRGQQVTLSCSPISGHRSVSWYQQTPGQGLQFLFEYFSETQRNKGNFPGRFSGRQFSNSRSEMNVSTLELGDSALYLCASSFPTGSTNEKLFFGSGTQLSVL.

The chain recombines TRBV7-9 with TRBJ1-4; 9 bases fit TRBD1. Germline V CDR1 and CDR2: SEHNR, FQNEAQ (reference sequence). V shed 6 bases and J 7 bases; nucleotides not matched to a gene: 12. This CDR3 contains 16 residues. CDR3 in amino acids: CASRGNDRGASEKLFF. As DNA, the CDR3 is TGTGCCAGCAGAGGGAACGACAGGGGGGCTAGTGAAAAACTGTTTTTT.

The genes are TRBV18 and TRBJ1-6; 9 nucleotides align to TRBD1. This CDR3 spans 17 amino acids. The V gene's germline CDR1 is KGHSH and CDR2 LQKENI. V gave up 6 bases and J gave up 2 bases; unmatched junction bases: 8. Here the CDR3 reads CASSRTDRGAYNSPLHF. The CDR3 DNA sequence: TGTGCCAGCTCGCGAACGGACAGGGGAGCCTATAATTCACCCCTCCACTTT.

The count of this clone is one. The V gene is TRBV7-2, the J gene TRBJ1-2; 9 bases are a match to TRBD1. The CDR3 extends over 16 amino acids. V shed 1 base and J 4 bases; nucleotides not matched to a gene: 7. In germline, CDR1 is SGHTA, CDR2 FQGNSA. CDR3 protein: CASSLGGQGQIYGYTF. CDR3 sequence (DNA): TGTGCCAGCAGCTTAGGGGGACAGGGTCAAATCTATGGCTACACCTTC.

This rearrangement joins TRBV5-1 to TRBJ1-2; D possibly corresponds to TRBD1 (5 bases). Trimming cost V 2 bases and J 7 bases, with 21 bases left between them. The CDR3 loop spans 16 amino acids. CDR1 is SGHRS, CDR2 YFSETQ, per germline. CDR3 amino acids: CASSFGTDSQSGGYTF. CDR3 DNA: TGCGCCAGCAGCTTTGGGACTGACAGCCAAAGTGGTGGCTACACCTTC.

This rearrangement joins TRBV5-1 to TRBJ2-1, with D possibly TRBD1 on 6 matching bases. CDR3 size: 16 residues. Trimming removed 5 bases at V and 3 bases at J, with 18 bases between. CDR1 and CDR2 from the germline V gene are SGHRS and YFSETQ. The CDR3 protein is CASRGPHRADYNEQFF. For the CDR3, the DNA is TGCGCCAGCAGGGGCCCTCACAGGGCCGACTACAATGAGCAGTTCTTC.

This chain joins TRBV19 and TRBJ1-1; 10 positions match TRBD1. This CDR3 is built from 15 residues. Per the germline V gene, CDR1 is LNHDA and CDR2 is SQIVND (reference sequence). Losses at the gene ends were 1 base for V and 3 bases for J; bases not matched to a gene: 2. CDR3 nucleotide sequence: TGTGCCAGTAGTATAGCAGGGACAGGGGACACTGAAGCTTTCTTT. Translating gives CASSIAGTGDTEAFF. Variable domain in full (rest from reference TRBV19 and TRBJ1-1): DGGITQSPKYLFRKEGQNVTLSCEQNLNHDAMYWYRQDPGQGLRLIYYSQIVNDFQKGDIAEGYSVSREKKESFPLTVTSAQKNPTAFYLCASSIAGTGDTEAFFGQGTRLTVV.

This chain connects TRBV2 to TRBJ1-6, with D uncertain. The CDR3 extends over 14 amino acids. Trimming took 3 bases from V and 0 from J, leaving 3 bases between them. Germline V CDR1 and CDR2: SNHLY, FYNNEI. The CDR3 reads CASSDISYNSPLHF. Here the CDR3 DNA reads TGTGCCAGCAGTGATATCTCCTATAATTCACCCCTCCACTTT.

This chain joins TRBV6-1 and TRBJ2-5; TRBD2 aligns across 7 bases. Germline lookup yields CDR1 MNHNS and CDR2 SASEGT. The CDR3 has 15 residues. V gave up 2 bases and J gave up 4 bases; unmatched junction bases: 7. CDR3 bases: TGTGCCAGCAGTGAAATGGCCGGGGGGTCAGAGACCCAGTACTTC. Its protein is CASSEMAGGSETQYF.

This chain joins TRBV28 and TRBJ2-7, with a possible D match to TRBD2 (6 bases). With 6 bases removed from V and 0 bases from J, the gap between germline ends came to 15 bases. The CDR3 runs 15 residues. Germline lookup yields CDR1 MDHEN and CDR2 SYDVKM. CDR3 in amino acids: CASRGVEGLSYEQYF. For the CDR3, the DNA is TGTGCCAGCAGAGGTGTGGAGGGACTCTCCTACGAGCAGTACTTC.

This chain uses TRBV6-5 with TRBJ1-6; D not certain. The CDR3 totals 15 residues. Germline CDR1 MNHEY, CDR2 SVGAGI. V lost 10 bases and J 7 bases, leaving 20 bases between the germline ends. In DNA form, the CDR3 reads TGTGCCACAATCGCAAATCCTGGACTGAATTCACCCCTCCACTTT. Encoded protein: CATIANPGLNSPLHF.

This chain uses TRBV6-6 with TRBJ1-5, with D tentatively TRBD1 (5 bases). Germline CDR1 reads MNHNY; CDR2 reads SVGAGI (reference sequence). V shed 5 bases and J shed 2 bases, with 10 bases lying between them. The CDR3 runs to 14 residues. The CDR3 here is CASSPGGGNQPQHF. The CDR3 coding sequence is TGTGCCAGCAGTCCCGGGGGGGGCAATCAGCCCCAGCATTTT.

The chain links TRBV4-1 to TRBJ2-2; maybe TRBD2 (6 bases). Per the germline V gene, CDR1 is MGHRA and CDR2 is YSYEKL. The V and J ends lost 0 bases and 3 bases respectively, with 11 bases between them. The CDR3 has 16 residues. In DNA form, the CDR3 reads TGCGCCAGCAGCCAAGATTGGCCGGGAGACACCGGGGAGCTGTTTTTT. It translates to CASSQDWPGDTGELFF.

The chain recombines TRBV29-1 with TRBJ2-4, with 7 bases identical to TRBD1. The CDR3 runs 14 residues. Germline V gene lookup returns CDR1 SQVTM and CDR2 ANQGSEA. J gave up 1 base and V 7 bases, and 7 bases lay outside the gene matches. The CDR3 here is CSARTGWAKNIQYF. The CDR3 coding sequence is TGCAGCGCTCGGACAGGCTGGGCCAAAAACATTCAGTACTTC. Supplemented by reference TRBV29-1 and TRBJ2-4, the full variable domain reads SAVISQKPSRDICQRGTSLTIQCQVDSQVTMMFWYRQQPGQSLTLIATANQGSEATYESGFVIDKFPISRPNLTFSTLTVSNMSPEDSSIYLCSARTGWAKNIQYFGAGTRLSVL.